This TCR beta chain was profiled in a study of CD8 T cells in ankylosing spondylitis. This clonotype was counted ten times or more. Its antigen is still unknown. Study-level points and caveats: For ankylosing spondylitis blood, a TCR beta motif of about 8 highly homologous variants appeared characteristic.

Construction of TCR beta libraries was performed using quantitative 5'-RACE with molecular barcodes. MiXCR, applied by TCRdb to the 5' RACE reads, yields one record per CDR3 protein. Seen here are about 800,000 distinct CDR3 sequences, 12% observed once, and the top ten hold 0.51%. The TCR was taken from a male donor with ankylosing spondylitis. Sequences were obtained from blood, either unsorted or a sorted T cell fraction (not recorded which).

CDR3 amino acids: CASNPGVGAPEDTQYF. DNA of the CDR3: TGCGCCAGCAACCCAGGGGTCGGGGCCCCGGAAGATACGCAGTATTTT. This chain joins TRBV5-1 and TRBJ2-3; D is possibly TRBD1 (6 bases). Germline assignment: CDR1 SGHRS and CDR2 YFSETQ. Trimming cost V 6 bases and J 5 bases, with 22 bases left between them. This CDR3 spans 16 amino acids. Full variable domain (rest looked up from reference TRBV5-1 and TRBJ2-3): KAGVTQTPRYLIKTRGQQVTLSCSPISGHRSVSWYQQTPGQGLQFLFEYFSETQRNKGNFPGRFSGRQFSNSRSEMNVSTLELGDSALYLCASNPGVGAPEDTQYFGPGTRLTVL.